These 30 T cell receptor beta chains were all obtained from the same sample, sequenced in a study of T-cell reconstitution after alpha-beta-depleted transplantation in children. Using unique molecular identifiers, the investigators prepared the TCRbeta library. MiXCR was run by TCRdb on the PCR reads, yielding one entry per CDR3 protein. The table has about 4,500 distinct CDR3 sequences, around 23% seen once. The input for sequencing was PBMCs, mostly from graft donor cells, taken 60 days after TCRalphabeta/CD19-depleted stem cell transplant. Every receptor here comes from a boy in the first two years of life who had a stem cell transplant for SCID, so the T cells may come from the graft donor.

This chain joins TRBV7-2 and TRBJ2-7; D not certain. Per germline, CDR1 SGHTA and CDR2 FQGNSA. The CDR3 consists of 14 residues. V was clipped by 1 base and J by 0 bases, with 7 bases between them. The CDR3: CASSLGLSSYEQYF. DNA of the CDR3: TGTGCCAGCAGCTTAGGACTCAGCTCCTACGAGCAGTACTTC.

This clonotype was detected many times. The J gene is TRBJ2-1, the V gene TRBV14; D call uncertain. The germline V gene encodes CDR1 SGHDN and CDR2 FVKESK. This CDR3 region has 13 residues. The V and J ends lost 3 bases and 9 bases respectively, with 12 bases between them. For the CDR3, the DNA is TGTGCCAGCAGCCACGTCCCCGTGACTGAGCAGTTCTTC. It codes for CASSHVPVTEQFF.

This clonotype was detected ten times or more. This chain links TRBV19 with TRBJ2-3; possibly TRBD1 for D (5 bases). Germline CDR1 is LNHDA and CDR2 is SQIVND (reference sequence). Trimming stripped 6 bases from V and 3 bases from J, with 19 bases between. The CDR3 is 16 amino acids. CDR3 coding DNA: TGTGCCAGTAGGTTAAAAGTGGGGCCAGGGACAGATACGCAGTATTTT. Encoded protein: CASRLKVGPGTDTQYF.

This clonotype is judged medium-sized (0.01 to 0.1%). This sequence joins TRBV7-2 and TRBJ2-3; D is possibly TRBD2 (6 bases). This CDR3 is 15 amino acids long. V was shortened by 5 bases and J by 4 bases, with 16 bases between the two germline ends. Per the germline V gene, CDR1 is SGHTA and CDR2 is FQGNSA. CDR3 residues: CASSVSQTGADTQYF. CDR3 sequence (DNA): TGTGCCAGCAGCGTCAGCCAAACGGGGGCAGATACGCAGTATTTT. The full variable domain, with the rest looked up from reference TRBV7-2 and TRBJ2-3, is GAGVSQSPSNKVTEKGKDVELRCDPISGHTALYWYRQSLGQGLEFLIYFQGNSAPDKSGLPSDRFSAERTGGSVSTLTIQRTQQEDSAVYLCASSVSQTGADTQYFGPGTRLTVL.

This clonotype was picked up many times. The chain carries TRBV7-9 and TRBJ1-1; D not resolved. Looked up from germline, CDR1 is SEHNR and CDR2 is FQNEAQ (reference sequence). Trimming left V 3 bases short and J 1 base short, with 6 bases between. The CDR3 consists of 13 residues. The CDR3 DNA reads TGTGCCAGCAGCTTTTTGAGGAACACTGAAGCTTTCTTT. Translation: CASSFLRNTEAFF.

Concerning this clonotype itself: This may arise from a read error, as a much more abundant clone is one base away. V is TRBV20-1 and J is TRBJ2-7; tentatively, D is TRBD1 (7 bases). V lost 4 bases and J 0 bases, leaving 19 bases between the germline ends. The CDR3 runs to 16 residues. Germline assignment: CDR1 DFQATT and CDR2 SNEGSKA (reference sequence). The CDR3 nucleotides are TGCAGTGCTACCCCCCCCTGGCGGGACAGCTCCTACGAGCAGTACTTC. Its translation: CSATPPWRDSSYEQYF.

The chain carries TRBV6-1 and TRBJ2-5, with D perhaps TRBD1 (6 bases). The germline V gene has CDR1 MNHNS and CDR2 SASEGT. This CDR3 region has 15 residues. V dropped 8 bases and J dropped 2 bases, with 18 bases sitting between them. The CDR3 region has the DNA TGTGCCAGCGACATTCAACAGGGTCCGCAAGAGACCCAGTACTTC. It yields the protein CASDIQQGPQETQYF.

By its share, this clonotype is medium-sized. V is TRBV7-6 and J is TRBJ1-5, with D perhaps matching TRBD1 (5 bases). The ends were cut back, 2 bases at V and 4 bases at J, with 6 bases in the middle. The CDR3 has 13 residues. Germline V gene sequence: CDR1 SGHVS, CDR2 FNYEAQ. The chain's CDR3 is CASSLRGNQPQHF. The CDR3 DNA is TGTGCCAGCAGCTTAAGGGGAAATCAGCCCCAGCATTTT.

Details on this clonotype: This could be a read error, since a much larger clone is one nucleotide away. This chain uses TRBV7-2 with TRBJ1-6; a weak D match, TRBD1 (6 bases). The CDR3 contains 17 residues. Germline CDR1 and CDR2: SGHTA and FQGNSA. In DNA form, the CDR3 reads TGTGCCAGCAGCCAACTTAACAGGACAGAACATAATTTACCCCTCCACTTT. This translates into CASSQLNRTEHNLPLHF.

By share of the sample, this clonotype is medium-sized. The J gene is TRBJ1-1, the V gene TRBV7-9, with D possibly being TRBD1 (5 bases). Germline values: CDR1 SEHNR, CDR2 FQNEAQ (reference sequence). V dropped 5 bases and J dropped 0 bases, with 13 bases sitting between them. There are 15 residues in the CDR3. Here the CDR3 reads CASSPAGQMNTEAFF. CDR3 in DNA: TGTGCCAGCAGCCCTGCGGGGCAAATGAACACTGAAGCTTTCTTT. Complete variable domain (other parts from reference TRBV7-9 and TRBJ1-1): DTGVSQNPRHKITKRGQNVTFRCDPISEHNRLYWYRQTLGQGPEFLTYFQNEAQLEKSRLLSDRFSAERPKGSFSTLEIQRTEQGDSAMYLCASSPAGQMNTEAFFGQGTRLTVV.

This clonotype has a count of ten or more. V and J are TRBV28 and TRBJ2-5; D is undetermined. From germline, CDR1 is MDHEN and CDR2 SYDVKM. The CDR3 runs 16 residues. The V gene lost 2 bases and the J gene lost 5 bases, with 18 bases spanning the gap. The CDR3 DNA sequence: TGTGCCAGCAGTTTAGCACCTGCGGCCCCTGGGGAGACCCAGTACTTC. It encodes CASSLAPAAPGETQYF. Drawing the rest from reference TRBV28 and TRBJ2-5, the complete variable domain is DVKVTQSSRYLVKRTGEKVFLECVQDMDHENMFWYRQDPGLGLRLIYFSYDVKMKEKGDIPEGYSVSREKKERFSLILESASTNQTSMYLCASSLAPAAPGETQYFGPGTRLLVL.

In its sample, this clonotype ranks as medium-sized. The chain has TRBV6-2 or TRBV6-3 and TRBJ2-7, with 9 nucleotides matching TRBD1. Germline CDR1 MNHEY, CDR2 SVGEGT. This CDR3 comprises 14 residues. V lost 5 bases and J lost 6; bases outside the gene matches: 8. The CDR3 nucleotides are TGTGCCAGCAGTCCCACAGGGGGCGCATTCGAGCAGTACTTC. Amino acid sequence: CASSPTGGAFEQYF.

This clonotype occurred many times. V gene TRBV7-9 combines with J gene TRBJ1-1; D is undetermined. Trimming stripped 1 base from V and 1 base from J, with 13 bases between. The CDR3 runs to 16 residues. Germline values: CDR1 SEHNR, CDR2 FQNEAQ (reference sequence). The CDR3 nucleotides are TGTGCCAGCAGCTTAGGGGTCTCCGCCCCGAACACTGAAGCTTTCTTT. Translation: CASSLGVSAPNTEAFF.

V and J are TRBV20-1 and TRBJ1-2; D may be TRBD1 (6 bases). In germline, CDR1 is DFQATT, CDR2 SNEGSKA (reference sequence). This CDR3 region has 13 residues. The germline V and J ends were trimmed by 5 bases and 4 bases, with 14 bases remaining between them. The CDR3 region is CSADRQDSYGYTF. Written as DNA, the CDR3 is TGCAGTGCTGACAGACAGGACAGCTATGGCTACACCTTC.

This chain connects TRBV24-1 to TRBJ2-2; tentatively, D is TRBD1 or TRBD2 (5 bases each). The CDR3 runs to 16 residues. Deletions cut 4 bases from V and 1 base from J, with 12 bases between. CDR1 is KGHDR, CDR2 SFDVKD, per germline. The CDR3, as DNA: TGTGCCACCAGTGACCCGATTGGGGGGAACACCGGGGAGCTGTTTTTT. Amino acid sequence: CATSDPIGGNTGELFF.

V and J are TRBV4-3 and TRBJ2-1; 9 bases fit TRBD2. Trimming removed 1 base from V and 1 base from J; junction bases left unmatched: 2. The CDR3 contains 16 residues. Germline assignment: CDR1 LGHNA and CDR2 YSLEER. For the CDR3, the DNA is TGCGCCAGCAGCCAAGGGAGCGGGAGGTCCTACAATGAGCAGTTCTTC. Amino acid sequence: CASSQGSGRSYNEQFF.

This clonotype occurred many times. The chain has TRBV6-5 and TRBJ1-3; 8 bases align to TRBD1. Germline-derived CDR1 and CDR2 are MNHEY and SVGAGI. V was pared by 9 bases and J by 2 bases, with 6 bases of the junction left unmatched. This CDR3 contains 14 residues. The CDR3 DNA follows: TGTGCCAGTTCTCGGACAGGGCCTGGAAACACCATATATTTT. Residues: CASSRTGPGNTIYF.

This clonotype was recorded many times. The J gene is TRBJ1-1, the V gene TRBV28, with D maybe TRBD1 (6 bases). Trimming left V 1 base short and J 5 bases short, with 11 bases between. This CDR3 has 14 residues. Per the germline V gene, CDR1 is MDHEN and CDR2 is SYDVKM. The chain's CDR3 is CASSLLGASTEAFF. The CDR3 nucleotides are TGTGCCAGCAGTTTATTGGGGGCGTCGACTGAAGCTTTCTTT.

In this sample, this clonotype turned up many times. V usage is TRBV6-5 and J usage is TRBJ1-1; 10 bases are shared with TRBD1. V shed 6 bases and J 3 bases; nucleotides not matched to a gene: 4. Germline CDR1 is MNHEY and CDR2 is SVGAGI. The CDR3 loop spans 14 amino acids. The CDR3 here is CASSTDRGHTEAFF. CDR3 sequence (DNA): TGTGCCAGCAGCACCGACAGGGGGCACACTGAAGCTTTCTTT.

The V gene is TRBV29-1, the J gene TRBJ1-1; 8 bases line up with TRBD1. Germline trimming cut 5 bases from V and 9 bases from J; bases unmatched to any gene: 17. The CDR3 is 15 amino acids. The germline V gene encodes CDR1 SQVTM and CDR2 ANQGSEA. The CDR3 coding sequence is TGCAGCGTTCCCACCGAAGACAGGGGTTCCCCCAAAGCTTTCTTT. Translation: CSVPTEDRGSPKAFF.

This clonotype was recorded many times. The genes are TRBV28 and TRBJ2-5; 12 nucleotides match TRBD2. Germline CDR1 reads MDHEN; CDR2 reads SYDVKM. Trimming took 6 bases from V and 1 from J; bases not matched to a gene: 15. The length of the CDR3 is 19 residues. In nucleotides, the CDR3 is TGTGCCAGCAGGACTCCGACTAGCGGGGGTCCCCTCTCCCAAGAGACCCAGTACTTC. This sequence encodes CASRTPTSGGPLSQETQYF.

This clonotype was observed at least ten times. The rearrangement joins TRBV27 to TRBJ1-3; TRBD1 aligns across 7 bases. Per the germline V gene, CDR1 is MNHEY and CDR2 is SMNVEV (reference sequence). The CDR3 is 17 amino acids. Trimming cost V 5 bases and J 2 bases; bases outside gene matches: 12. CDR3: CASSLYTGTDPGNTIYF. The CDR3 bases are TGTGCCAGCAGTCTGTACACCGGGACAGACCCTGGAAACACCATATATTTT.

This clonotype was seen more than once but under ten times. An end of the junction does not agree with germline; a read error may underlie this. The rearrangement links TRBV6-4 to TRBJ1-2; no clear D. The V gene's germline CDR1 is MRHNA and CDR2 SNTAGT. This CDR3 has 13 residues. The CDR3 region is CASTDGKGWSYTF. CDR3 DNA: TGTGCCAGCACTGACGGGAAGGGATGGAGCTACACCTTC.

By share, this clonotype ranks as medium-sized. This chain connects TRBV20-1 to TRBJ1-1; the D is unclear. Germline V CDR1 and CDR2: DFQATT, SNEGSKA (reference sequence). Trimming cost V 0 bases and J 0 bases, with 11 bases left between them. The CDR3 is 15 amino acids. The CDR3 spells CSARDWRTLNTEAFF. As DNA, the CDR3 is TGCAGTGCTAGAGATTGGCGGACCCTGAACACTGAAGCTTTCTTT.

This clonotype was counted ten times or more. This chain connects TRBV19 to TRBJ1-5; 8 bases align to TRBD1. Germline CDR1 is LNHDA and CDR2 is SQIVND (reference sequence). CDR3 size: 18 residues. Losses at the gene ends were 6 bases for V and 1 base for J; bases not matched to a gene: 14. For the CDR3, the DNA is TGTGCCAGTAGCCCGGACAGGGAGAGTGCTGGAAGCAATCAGCCCCAGCATTTT. The encoded protein is CASSPDRESAGSNQPQHF.

This clonotype is deemed medium-sized. The chain is built from TRBV6-1 and TRBJ2-2, with a weak D call TRBD1 (6 bases). Per the germline V gene, CDR1 is MNHNS and CDR2 is SASEGT. V lost 4 bases, J lost 0 bases, and 15 bases lay in between. CDR3 length equals 17 residues. The chain's CDR3 is CASSVFRGATNTGELFF. The CDR3 nucleotides read TGTGCCAGCAGTGTGTTCAGGGGAGCAACGAACACCGGGGAGCTGTTTTTT.

J is TRBJ1-2 and V is TRBV7-2; 7 bases are shared with TRBD1. The CDR3 covers 13 residues. Germline V gives CDR1 SGHTA, CDR2 FQGNSA. J gave up 13 bases and V 5 bases, and 13 bases lay outside the gene matches. In DNA form, the CDR3 reads TGTGCCAGCAGCACCGGGACAGCGGTGCAGGGCACCTTC. Its protein is CASSTGTAVQGTF.

The sample holds many counts of this clonotype. This chain joins TRBV5-6 and TRBJ1-1; 8 bases are a match to TRBD1. Germline CDR1 SGHDT, CDR2 YYEEEE. V shed 4 bases and J 1 base; nucleotides not matched to a gene: 12. CDR3 length equals 17 residues. For the CDR3, the DNA is TGTGCCAGCAGCCTCCTGGACAGGGTTGGGCGGAACACTGAAGCTTTCTTT. It codes for CASSLLDRVGRNTEAFF.

This clonotype was detected many times. This sequence joins TRBV29-1 and TRBJ2-1, with D perhaps TRBD2 (5 bases). CDR1 and CDR2 (germline): SQVTM, ANQGSEA. The length of the CDR3 is 13 residues. Trimming removed 3 bases at V and 8 bases at J, with 14 bases between. The CDR3 DNA reads TGCAGCGTTGAGCGGGCCCCTTGGGATGAGCAGTTCTTC. This sequence encodes CSVERAPWDEQFF.

The table lists this clonotype with a few counts. The genes are TRBV6-1 and TRBJ2-7; TRBD1 matches 7 bases. The CDR3 extends over 14 amino acids. Trimming removed 5 bases from V and 2 bases from J; junction bases left unmatched: 6. CDR1 MNHNS and CDR2 SASEGT come from the germline V gene. CDR3 nucleotides: TGTGCCAGCAGTAGGACAGGTCATACCTACGAGCAGTACTTC. Protein sequence: CASSRTGHTYEQYF.